The T cell receptor (beta chain) under discussion was sequenced for a study of memory CD4+ T cells and cytomegalovirus serostatus. Details on this clone: Its specificity is not known.

Whole-study results and caveats: Suggested: most of the CMV-linked TCR signature lies in CD4+ memory cells.

V shed 4 bases and J shed 4 bases, with 4 bases lying between them. From germline, CDR1 is MDHEN and CDR2 SYDVKM. CDR3 length equals 11 residues. The sort gate was single viable CD3+CD4+CD8-CD45RO+ cells for memory CD4+ T cells. Serum IgG to CMV pp150, pp28, p38 and p52 defined serostatus. In the original workflow: After removing out-of-frame reads, 2 million to 2.5 million distinct TCRbeta sequences remained. The assay was immunoSEQ multiplex PCR, and TCRdb's table has in-frame clones only and misses some. The V and J calls and clone size come from that table; D and trimming were worked out from the DNA. There are about 42,000 clones in the sample; around 80% occur only once, and 0.94% lies in the top ten.

V gene TRBV28 combines with J gene TRBJ1-2, with D unclear. The material sequenced was memory CD4+ T cells from blood. The sequence derives from an adult in good health and CMV-seronegative. DNA for the CDR3: TGTGCCAGCAGTTCCTCCTATGGCTACACCTTC. Its protein is CASSSSYGYTF.